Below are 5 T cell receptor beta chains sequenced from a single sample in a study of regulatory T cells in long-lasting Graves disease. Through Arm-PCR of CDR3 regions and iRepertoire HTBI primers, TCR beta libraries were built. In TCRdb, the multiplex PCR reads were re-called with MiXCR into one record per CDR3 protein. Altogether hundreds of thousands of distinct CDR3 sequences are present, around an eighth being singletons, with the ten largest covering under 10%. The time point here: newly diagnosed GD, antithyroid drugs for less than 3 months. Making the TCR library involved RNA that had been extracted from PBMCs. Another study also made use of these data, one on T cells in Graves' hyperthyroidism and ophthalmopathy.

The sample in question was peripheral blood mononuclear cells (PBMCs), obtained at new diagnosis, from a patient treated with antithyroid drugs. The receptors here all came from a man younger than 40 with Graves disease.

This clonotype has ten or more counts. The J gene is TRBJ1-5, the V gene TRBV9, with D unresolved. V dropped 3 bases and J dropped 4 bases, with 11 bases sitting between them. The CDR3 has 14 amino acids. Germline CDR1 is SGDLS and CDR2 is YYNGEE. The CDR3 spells CASSAEHTNQPQHF. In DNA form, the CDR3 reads TGTGCCAGCAGCGCAGAACACACTAATCAGCCCCAGCATTTT. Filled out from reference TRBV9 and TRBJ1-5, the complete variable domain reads DSGVTQTPKHLITATGQRVTLRCSPRSGDLSVYWYQQSLDQGLQFLIQYYNGEERAKGNILERFSAQQFPDLHSELNLSSLELGDSALYFCASSAEHTNQPQHFGDGTRLSIL.

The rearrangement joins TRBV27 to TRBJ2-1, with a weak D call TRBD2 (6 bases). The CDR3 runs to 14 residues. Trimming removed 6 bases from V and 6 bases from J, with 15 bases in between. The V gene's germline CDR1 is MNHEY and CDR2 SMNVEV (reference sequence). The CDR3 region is CASSRRGSANEQFF. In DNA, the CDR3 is TGTGCCAGCAGCCGACGGGGGTCGGCCAATGAGCAGTTCTTC.

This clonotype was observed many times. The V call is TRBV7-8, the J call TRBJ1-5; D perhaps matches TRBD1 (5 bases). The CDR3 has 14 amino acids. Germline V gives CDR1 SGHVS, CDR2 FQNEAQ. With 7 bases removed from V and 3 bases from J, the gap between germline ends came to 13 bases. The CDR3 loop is CASTYQGFNQPQHF. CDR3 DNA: TGTGCCAGCACCTACCAGGGTTTCAATCAGCCCCAGCATTTT. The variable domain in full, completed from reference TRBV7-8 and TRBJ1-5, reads GAGVSQSPRYKVAKRGQDVALRCDPISGHVSLFWYQQALGQGPEFLTYFQNEAQLDKSGLPSDRFFAERPEGSVSTLKIQRTQQEDSAVYLCASTYQGFNQPQHFGDGTRLSIL.

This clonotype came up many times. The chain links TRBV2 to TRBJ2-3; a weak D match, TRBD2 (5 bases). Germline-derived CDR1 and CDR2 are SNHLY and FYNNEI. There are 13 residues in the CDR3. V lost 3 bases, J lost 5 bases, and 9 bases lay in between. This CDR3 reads CASSDRREDTQYF. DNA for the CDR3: TGTGCCAGCAGTGATCGTCGGGAAGATACGCAGTATTTT.

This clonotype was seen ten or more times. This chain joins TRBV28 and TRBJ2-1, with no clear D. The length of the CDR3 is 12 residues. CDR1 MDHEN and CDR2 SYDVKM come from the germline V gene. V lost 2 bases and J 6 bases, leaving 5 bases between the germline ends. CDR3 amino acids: CASSLGFNEQFF. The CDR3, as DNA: TGTGCCAGCAGTTTAGGATTCAATGAGCAGTTCTTC.